This TCR beta chain was identified in a study of regulatory T cells in long-lasting Graves disease. The V and J ends lost 0 bases and 5 bases respectively, with 16 bases between them. The CDR3 covers 15 residues. Per germline, CDR1 DFQATT and CDR2 SNEGSKA (reference sequence). This clonotype was recorded at least ten times. What it binds is not known. CDR3 regions were amplified by Arm-PCR using iRepertoire HTBI primers to build TCR beta libraries. In the original analysis: Overall, samples carried around 68 TRBV and 14 TRBJ segments. TCRdb re-analysed the multiplex PCR reads in MiXCR, keeping a single row per CDR3 protein. TCRdb's processing, not the authors' own work, is the source of the V and J calls. The sample contains hundreds of thousands of distinct CDR3 sequences, around 21% of which appear only once. The time point here: persistent/refractory GD, antithyroid drugs over 5 years with positive TRAb. From PBMCs, RNA was extracted and then used to make the TCR library. The patient group derived from an endocrinology department in Xi'an, China.

Study-wide results and caveats: Persistent Graves' patients showed less TCR diversity than newly diagnosed ones.

The sample in question was peripheral blood mononuclear cells (PBMCs), obtained when the disease was refractory, from a patient treated with antithyroid drugs. The receptor was isolated from a female donor with Graves disease. J is TRBJ1-2 and V is TRBV20-1; TRBD1 might be the D (6 bases). The CDR3 DNA reads as TGCAGTGCTAGAGATAATTCGGCAGGGGTGTATGGCTACACCTTC. It codes for CSARDNSAGVYGYTF.